These 24 T cell receptor beta chains came from one sample sequenced in a study of CD8+ T cells in alopecia areata. As to treatment: oral pan-JAK inhibitor, 5-10 mg twice daily. Extracted RNA was reverse transcribed into cDNA, the sequencing template. Data came from immunoSEQ multiplex PCR; TCRdb stores just in-frame clones and leaves some out. The table shows around 97,000 clones, with 85% to 90% occurring only once. The specimen comprised CD8+ T cells sorted from blood, sampled at roughly week 30, from a patient treated with tofacitinib. These receptors came from a human donor with alopecia areata.

The chain recombines TRBV7-9 with TRBJ2-1; perhaps TRBD2 as D (6 bases). Deletions cut 4 bases from V and 7 bases from J, with 8 bases between. The CDR3 is 12 amino acids. CDR1 is SEHNR and CDR2 is FQNEAQ in the germline V gene (reference sequence). CDR3: CASSSTSNEQFF. DNA for the CDR3: TGTGCCAGCAGCTCGACTAGTAATGAGCAGTTCTTC.

V and J are TRBV19 and TRBJ2-7; 10 positions agree with TRBD1. The CDR3 runs to 15 residues. The germline CDR1 and CDR2 sequences are LNHDA and SQIVND (reference sequence). V trimming: 3 bases; J trimming: 3 bases; junction bases outside the gene matches: 5. CDR3 sequence reads: CASSIGQGENYEQYF. DNA for the CDR3: TGTGCCAGTAGTATTGGACAGGGGGAAAACTACGAGCAGTACTTC.

Notes on this clone: Additional DNA sequences in this sample encode the identical CDR3. V usage is TRBV7-9 and J usage is TRBJ2-7; no reliable D call. Germline lookup yields CDR1 SEHNR and CDR2 FQNEAQ (reference sequence). This CDR3 has 12 residues. Trimming stripped 1 base from V and 7 bases from J, with 8 bases between. The CDR3 DNA sequence: TGTGCCAGCAGCTTAGGAGTGGGAGAGCAGTACTTC. Protein: CASSLGVGEQYF.

The gene calls are TRBV30 and TRBJ2-3; no clear D. The germline V gene encodes CDR1 GTSNPN and CDR2 SVGIG (reference sequence). V was clipped by 2 bases and J by 6 bases, with 9 bases between them. The CDR3 spans 12 residues. The DNA of the CDR3 is TGTGCCTGGAGTTCCCGATGGGATACGCAGTATTTT. It is translated as CAWSSRWDTQYF.

This chain links TRBV11-1 with TRBJ2-7, with D maybe TRBD1 (6 bases). The CDR3 covers 13 residues. Germline CDR1 is SGHAT and CDR2 is FQDESV (reference sequence). The V and J ends lost 6 bases and 5 bases respectively, with 14 bases between them. The CDR3 DNA is TGTGCCAGCAGGGCAGGGGTCGTGCACGAGCAGTACTTC. Protein sequence: CASRAGVVHEQYF.

The chain recombines TRBV7-9 with TRBJ2-7, with D hard to call. V was trimmed by 5 bases and J by 2 bases, leaving 13 bases between them. Germline CDR1 and CDR2: SEHNR and FQNEAQ (reference sequence). The CDR3 loop spans 14 amino acids. CDR3 region: CASSRSGLAYEQYF. CDR3 DNA sequence: TGTGCCAGCAGCCGGTCCGGTCTCGCCTACGAGCAGTACTTC.

J is TRBJ2-1 and V is TRBV5-6, with no clear D. The V end lost 6 bases, the J end lost 9 bases, and 16 bases lay between the germline ends. Germline V CDR1 and CDR2: SGHDT, YYEEEE. This CDR3 has 13 residues. CDR3 region: CASTRSSFSEQFF. CDR3 bases: TGTGCCAGCACCCGGTCGAGTTTTAGTGAGCAGTTCTTC.

This sequence joins TRBV9 and TRBJ2-2; D not certain. Trimming stripped 0 bases from V and 4 bases from J, with 10 bases between. Per the germline V gene, CDR1 is SGDLS and CDR2 is YYNGEE. The CDR3 runs to 15 residues. CDR3 in amino acids: CASSVASARTGELFF. CDR3 DNA: TGTGCCAGCAGCGTAGCAAGCGCTCGCACCGGGGAGCTGTTTTTT. The whole variable domain, remainder taken from reference TRBV9 and TRBJ2-2, is DSGVTQTPKHLITATGQRVTLRCSPRSGDLSVYWYQQSLDQGLQFLIQYYNGEERAKGNILERFSAQQFPDLHSELNLSSLELGDSALYFCASSVASARTGELFFGEGSRLTVL.

This chain uses TRBV7-9 with TRBJ2-5; either TRBD1 or TRBD2 may fit D (5 bases each). This CDR3 contains 14 residues. Germline CDR1 SEHNR, CDR2 FQNEAQ (reference sequence). Deletions cut 5 bases from V and 5 bases from J, with 15 bases between. CDR3 coding DNA: TGTGCCAGCAGCCCAACGACGGGGACGGAGACCCAGTACTTC. It yields the protein CASSPTTGTETQYF. Full variable domain (outside the CDR3, taken from reference TRBV7-9 and TRBJ2-5): DTGVSQNPRHKITKRGQNVTFRCDPISEHNRLYWYRQTLGQGPEFLTYFQNEAQLEKSRLLSDRFSAERPKGSFSTLEIQRTEQGDSAMYLCASSPTTGTETQYFGPGTRLLVL.

The gene calls are TRBV6-5 and TRBJ1-2; TRBD1 matches at 9 bases. CDR3 size: 15 residues. V dropped 2 bases and J dropped 7; count of bases not matched to a gene: 8. CDR1 and CDR2 (germline): MNHEY, SVGAGI. This CDR3 reads CASSYGTGSVSGYTF. CDR3 nucleotide sequence: TGTGCCAGCAGTTACGGGACAGGGTCTGTCAGTGGCTACACCTTC.

The chain has TRBV27 and TRBJ2-2; maybe TRBD1 (5 bases). Looked up from germline, CDR1 is MNHEY and CDR2 is SMNVEV (reference sequence). V lost 3 bases and J 5 bases, leaving 13 bases between the germline ends. This CDR3 is built from 15 residues. The CDR3 protein is CASSFLRGGTGELFF. Here the CDR3 DNA reads TGTGCCAGCAGTTTTTTAAGGGGCGGAACCGGGGAGCTGTTTTTT.

The J gene is TRBJ2-1, the V gene TRBV2; TRBD2 aligns across 8 bases. CDR3 size: 15 residues. V trimming: 0 bases; J trimming: 5 bases; junction bases outside the gene matches: 3. Germline CDR1 is SNHLY and CDR2 is FYNNEI. Here the CDR3 DNA reads TGTGCCAGCAGTGAAGCACTAGCGGCAAACAATGAGCAGTTCTTC. Amino acids: CASSEALAANNEQFF.

The V gene is TRBV7-2, the J gene TRBJ2-2, with 10 bases aligning to TRBD2. CDR1 and CDR2 from the germline V gene are SGHTA and FQGNSA. CDR3 size: 17 residues. Trimming at V came to 8 bases and at J to 8 bases, leaving 17 bases not matched to a gene. This chain's CDR3 is CASGTRLSGGFLGELFF. DNA for the CDR3: TGTGCCAGCGGGACCCGTCTTAGCGGGGGGTTTCTTGGGGAGCTGTTTTTT.

The rearrangement links TRBV13 to TRBJ2-3; 7 bases align to TRBD1. The CDR3 extends over 14 amino acids. The V and J ends lost 3 bases and 2 bases, in that order; junction bases with no gene match: 2. Germline CDR1 and CDR2: PRHDT and FYEKMQ (reference sequence). The CDR3 sequence is CASSLGQNTDTQYF. CDR3 DNA: TGTGCCAGCAGCTTGGGACAGAACACAGATACGCAGTATTTT.

This rearrangement joins TRBV19 to TRBJ2-1; 10 bases are a match to TRBD2. Germline V gene data show CDR1 as LNHDA and CDR2 as SQIVND (reference sequence). V trimming: 10 bases; J trimming: 4 bases; junction bases outside the gene matches: 10. This CDR3 is 15 amino acids long. The CDR3 DNA follows: TGTGCCACCTCCTCTAGCGGGAGTACGTACAATGAGCAGTTCTTC. Translated, it gives CATSSSGSTYNEQFF.

The V gene is TRBV11-2, the J gene TRBJ2-2, with D unclear. The CDR3 is made up of 16 amino acids. V gave up 1 base and J gave up 2 bases, with 11 bases separating them. Germline CDR1 and CDR2: SGHAT and FQNNGV. The CDR3 region has the DNA TGTGCCAGCAGCTTAGGTGGCGGATCAAACACCGGGGAGCTGTTTTTT. Translating it yields CASSLGGGSNTGELFF.

The gene calls are TRBV7-9 and TRBJ2-5; D is unclear. CDR3 length: 13 amino acids. Germline V lookup: CDR1 SEHNR, CDR2 FQNEAQ (reference sequence). Trimming took 1 base from V and 5 from J, leaving 8 bases between them. The CDR3: CASSLVVEETQYF. The DNA of the CDR3 is TGTGCCAGCAGCTTAGTTGTCGAGGAGACCCAGTACTTC.

This chain links TRBV28 with TRBJ2-7, with 9 bases lining up with TRBD1. The junction had 5 bases not matched to a gene; V was cut back by 5 bases and J by 3 bases. This CDR3 is 14 amino acids long. Germline V gene lookup returns CDR1 MDHEN and CDR2 SYDVKM. The CDR3 loop is CASSLSTGGYEQYF. As DNA, the CDR3 is TGTGCCAGCAGTCTCTCGACAGGGGGCTACGAGCAGTACTTC.

The chain is built from TRBV29-1 and TRBJ2-7, with 7 bases aligning to TRBD1. Germline CDR1 is SQVTM and CDR2 is ANQGSEA. Germline trimming cut 6 bases from V and 3 bases from J; bases unmatched to any gene: 8. The CDR3 spans 13 residues. CDR3 loop: CSVGTGDGYEQYF. CDR3 DNA: TGCAGCGTCGGTACAGGGGACGGCTACGAGCAGTACTTC.

J is TRBJ2-2 and V is TRBV5-1; weak D call: TRBD1 (7 bases). Per germline, CDR1 SGHRS and CDR2 YFSETQ. CDR3 size: 20 residues. V lost 3 bases and J lost 0, with 24 bases in between. The CDR3 nucleotides are TGCGCCAGCAGCTCGGGGGACAGTCTAAGATTGCTAGCGAACACCGGGGAGCTGTTTTTT. This gives the protein CASSSGDSLRLLANTGELFF.

The chain has TRBV13 and TRBJ2-3; 8 nucleotides agree with TRBD2. Germline trimming cut 3 bases from V and 5 bases from J; bases unmatched to any gene: 7. This CDR3 is built from 15 residues. Per germline, CDR1 PRHDT and CDR2 FYEKMQ (reference sequence). CDR3 sequence reads: CASSFGAGDGDTQYF. As DNA, the CDR3 is TGTGCCAGCAGCTTTGGAGCGGGAGACGGAGATACGCAGTATTTT. Supplemented by reference TRBV13 and TRBJ2-3, the full variable domain reads AAGVIQSPRHLIKEKRETATLKCYPIPRHDTVYWYQQGPGQDPQFLISFYEKMQSDKGSIPDRFSAQQFSDYHSELNMSSLELGDSALYFCASSFGAGDGDTQYFGPGTRLTVL.

This clone was observed a few times. This CDR3 is CASSYSTLANEQYF. In DNA form, the CDR3 reads TGTGCCAGCAGTTACTCAACTCTAGCGAACGAGCAGTACTTC. The chain has TRBV6-5 and TRBJ2-7; D might be TRBD2 (6 bases). Germline V gene sequence: CDR1 MNHEY, CDR2 SVGAGI. V was shortened by 0 bases and J by 5 bases, with 11 bases between the two germline ends. The CDR3 length is 14 residues.

V and J are TRBV7-9 and TRBJ2-1; perhaps TRBD1 as D (6 bases). The CDR3 length is 15 residues. Trimming left V 5 bases short and J 2 bases short, with 13 bases between. CDR1 is SEHNR and CDR2 is FQNEAQ in the germline V gene (reference sequence). The CDR3 DNA reads TGTGCCAGCAGCAAATTGGACAGAACCTACAATGAGCAGTTCTTC. The encoded protein is CASSKLDRTYNEQFF.

The chain uses TRBV25-1 and TRBJ2-5; no clear D. Germline V gene sequence: CDR1 MGHDK, CDR2 SYGVNS. CDR3 length: 14 amino acids. Trimming cost V 1 base and J 1 base, with 7 bases left between them. CDR3 sequence reads: CASSEFGFQETQYF. The CDR3 DNA follows: TGTGCCAGCAGTGAATTTGGGTTCCAAGAGACCCAGTACTTC.